Each of the 6 T cell receptor beta chains below was sequenced from the same sample in a study of T cell responses to AZD1222 COVID-19 vaccine. Libraries were prepared by immunoSEQ multiplex PCR; TCRdb keeps only in-frame clonotypes and omits some of them. The table records about 110,000 clones, 81% of them present only once. The specimen comprised peripheral blood, sampled on day 0 of AZD1222 vaccination. The receptors originated from an adult in good health.

As DNA, the CDR3 is TGTGCCAGCTGCTGGAGCGCTGCGGGAGATACGCAGTATTTT. It translates to CASCWSAAGDTQYF. This chain joins TRBV11-2 and TRBJ2-3, with a possible D match to TRBD2 (5 bases). CDR1 SGHAT and CDR2 FQNNGV come from the germline V gene. The length of the CDR3 is 14 residues. Between the trimmed V and J ends, which lost 8 bases and 5 bases, there was a span of 17 bases.

In DNA, the CDR3 is TGTGCCAGTACCCAGACAGTATCTGGGGCCAACGTCCTGACTTTC. Its translation: CASTQTVSGANVLTF. The chain carries TRBV19 and TRBJ2-6; a weak D match, TRBD1 (5 bases). CDR1 LNHDA and CDR2 SQIVND come from the germline V gene (reference sequence). V was trimmed by 7 bases and J by 1 base, leaving 11 bases between them. The CDR3 spans 15 residues.

The chain joins TRBV7-2 to TRBJ1-6; maybe TRBD1 (5 bases). Germline CDR1 and CDR2: SGHTA and FQGNSA. CDR3 length: 15 residues. V was trimmed by 5 bases and J by 5 bases, leaving 13 bases between them. The CDR3 protein is CASSRDPNHNSPLHF. CDR3 coding DNA: TGTGCCAGCAGCAGGGACCCTAACCATAATTCACCCCTCCACTTT.

The CDR3: CASSFGTGGHEQYF. The CDR3 nucleotides are TGTGCCAGCAGTTTCGGGACAGGGGGCCACGAGCAGTACTTC. The rearrangement joins TRBV5-4 to TRBJ2-7, with 12 positions matching TRBD1. V was clipped by 5 bases and J by 5 bases; unmatched bases: 5. The CDR3 runs 14 residues. Germline V gives CDR1 SGHNT, CDR2 YYREEE (reference sequence).

This clone showed up just a few times. The rearrangement uses TRBV7-2 and TRBJ1-1, with a possible D match to TRBD1 (5 bases). V lost 5 bases and J 4 bases, leaving 11 bases between the germline ends. The CDR3 length is 13 residues. Germline CDR1 is SGHTA and CDR2 is FQGNSA. CDR3 sequence: CASSRGTVTEAFF. CDR3 DNA sequence: TGTGCCAGCAGCCGAGGGACGGTCACTGAAGCTTTCTTT.

This chain uses TRBV3-1 (or the pseudogene TRBV3-2) with TRBJ1-5; no definite D call. The germline V and J ends were trimmed by 1 base and 11 bases, with 12 bases remaining between them. This CDR3 has 13 amino acids. The germline V gene encodes CDR1 LGHDT and CDR2 YNNKEL (reference sequence). Written as DNA, the CDR3 is TGTGCCAGCAGCCAAGGGGCAGGACGGGCCCAGCATTTT. Translating it yields CASSQGAGRAQHF.